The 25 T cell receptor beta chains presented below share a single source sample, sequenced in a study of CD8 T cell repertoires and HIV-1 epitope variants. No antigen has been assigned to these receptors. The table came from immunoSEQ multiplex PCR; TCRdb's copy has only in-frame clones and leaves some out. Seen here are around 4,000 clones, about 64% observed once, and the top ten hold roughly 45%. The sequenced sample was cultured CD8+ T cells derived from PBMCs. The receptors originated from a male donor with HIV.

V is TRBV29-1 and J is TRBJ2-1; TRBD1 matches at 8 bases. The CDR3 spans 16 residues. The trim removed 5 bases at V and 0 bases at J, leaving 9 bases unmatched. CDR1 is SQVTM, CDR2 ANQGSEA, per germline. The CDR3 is CSVIRTGFNSYNEQFF. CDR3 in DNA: TGCAGCGTTATCAGGACAGGGTTTAACTCCTACAATGAGCAGTTCTTC.

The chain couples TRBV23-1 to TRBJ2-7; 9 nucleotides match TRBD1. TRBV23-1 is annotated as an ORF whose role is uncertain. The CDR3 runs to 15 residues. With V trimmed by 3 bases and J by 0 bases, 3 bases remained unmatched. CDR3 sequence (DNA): TGCGCCAGCAGTCACCACAGGGGGCTCTCCTACGAGCAGTACTTC. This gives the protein CASSHHRGLSYEQYF.

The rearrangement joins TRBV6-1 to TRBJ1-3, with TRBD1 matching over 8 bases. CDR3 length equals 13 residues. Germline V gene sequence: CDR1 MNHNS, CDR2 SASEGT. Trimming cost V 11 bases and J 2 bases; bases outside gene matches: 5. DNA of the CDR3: TGTGCCGCCTTGACAGGGGCTGGAAACACCATATATTTT. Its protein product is CAALTGAGNTIYF.

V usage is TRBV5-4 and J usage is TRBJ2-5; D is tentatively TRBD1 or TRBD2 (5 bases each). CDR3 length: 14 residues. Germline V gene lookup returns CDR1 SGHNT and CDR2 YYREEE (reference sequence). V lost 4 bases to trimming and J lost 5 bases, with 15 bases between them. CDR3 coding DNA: TGTGCCAGCAGCGAGTCCGGGACGGAGGAGACCCAGTACTTC. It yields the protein CASSESGTEETQYF.

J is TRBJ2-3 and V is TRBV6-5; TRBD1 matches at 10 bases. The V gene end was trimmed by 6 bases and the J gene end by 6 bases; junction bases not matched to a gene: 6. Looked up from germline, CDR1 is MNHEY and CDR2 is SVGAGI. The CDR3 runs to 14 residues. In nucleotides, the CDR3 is TGTGCCAGCAGCCCGACAGGGGGCAGGGATACGCAGTATTTT. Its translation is CASSPTGGRDTQYF.

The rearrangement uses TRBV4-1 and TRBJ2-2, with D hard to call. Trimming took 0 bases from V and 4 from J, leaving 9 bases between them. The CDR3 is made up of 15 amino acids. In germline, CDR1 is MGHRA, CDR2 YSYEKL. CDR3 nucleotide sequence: TGCGCCAGCAGCCAAGAGGGCCCTTTCACCGGGGAGCTGTTTTTT. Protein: CASSQEGPFTGELFF.

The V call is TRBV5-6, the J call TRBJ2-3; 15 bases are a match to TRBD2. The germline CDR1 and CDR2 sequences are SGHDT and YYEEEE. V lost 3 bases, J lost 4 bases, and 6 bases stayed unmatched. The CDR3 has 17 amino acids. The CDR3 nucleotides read TGTGCCAGCAGCTCGGAAGGACTAGCGGGAGGGCCAGATACGCAGTATTTT. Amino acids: CASSSEGLAGGPDTQYF.

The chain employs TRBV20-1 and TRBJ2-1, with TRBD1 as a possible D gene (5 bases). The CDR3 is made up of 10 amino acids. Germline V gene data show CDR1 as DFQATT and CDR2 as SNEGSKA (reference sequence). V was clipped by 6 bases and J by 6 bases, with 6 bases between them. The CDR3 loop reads CSARVNEQFF. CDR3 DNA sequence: TGCAGTGCCAGGGTCAATGAGCAGTTCTTC.

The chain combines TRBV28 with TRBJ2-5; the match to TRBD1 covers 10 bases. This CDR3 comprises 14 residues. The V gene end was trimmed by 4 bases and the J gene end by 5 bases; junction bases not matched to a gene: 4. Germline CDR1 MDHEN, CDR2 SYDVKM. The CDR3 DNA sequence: TGTGCCAGCAGTTCGGACAGGGGGGAGGAGACCCAGTACTTC. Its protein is CASSSDRGEETQYF.

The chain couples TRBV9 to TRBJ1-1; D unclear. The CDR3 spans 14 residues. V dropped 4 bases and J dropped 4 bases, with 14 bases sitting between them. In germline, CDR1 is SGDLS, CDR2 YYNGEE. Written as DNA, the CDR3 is TGTGCCAGCAGCCCCTCCGGTGGCATCACTGAAGCTTTCTTT. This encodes CASSPSGGITEAFF.

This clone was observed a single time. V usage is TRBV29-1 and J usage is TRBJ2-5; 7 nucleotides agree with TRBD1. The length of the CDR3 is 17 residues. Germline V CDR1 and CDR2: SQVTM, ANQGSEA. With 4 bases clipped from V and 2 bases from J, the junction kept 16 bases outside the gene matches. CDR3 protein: CSVGGPSDRDVQETQYF. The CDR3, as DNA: TGCAGCGTTGGGGGACCCTCTGACAGGGACGTTCAAGAGACCCAGTACTTC.

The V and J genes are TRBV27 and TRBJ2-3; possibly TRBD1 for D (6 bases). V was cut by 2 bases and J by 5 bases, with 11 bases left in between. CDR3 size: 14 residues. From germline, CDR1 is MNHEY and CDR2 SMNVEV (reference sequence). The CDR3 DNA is TGTGCCAGCAGTTTAAAGAGAGGGGGAGATACGCAGTATTTT. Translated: CASSLKRGGDTQYF.

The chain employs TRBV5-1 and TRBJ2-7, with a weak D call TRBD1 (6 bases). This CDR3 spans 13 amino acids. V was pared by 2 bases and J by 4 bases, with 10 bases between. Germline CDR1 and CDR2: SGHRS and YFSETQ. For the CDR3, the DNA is TGCGCCAGCAGCTTCGGCAGGGGATACGAGCAGTACTTC. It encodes CASSFGRGYEQYF.

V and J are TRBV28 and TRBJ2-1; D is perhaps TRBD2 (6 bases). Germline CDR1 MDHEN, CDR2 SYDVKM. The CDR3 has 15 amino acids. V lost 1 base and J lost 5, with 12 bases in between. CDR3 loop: CASSLYSGAHNEQFF. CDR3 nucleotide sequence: TGTGCCAGCAGTTTATATAGCGGAGCGCACAATGAGCAGTTCTTC.

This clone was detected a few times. This CDR3 reads CASRPDSSYEQYF. CDR3 in DNA: TGCGCCAGCAGGCCGGACAGCTCCTACGAGCAGTACTTC. The rearrangement uses TRBV5-1 and TRBJ2-7; maybe TRBD1 (6 bases). Germline V gene sequence: CDR1 SGHRS, CDR2 YFSETQ. The CDR3 extends over 13 amino acids. V lost 5 bases and J 0 bases, leaving 9 bases between the germline ends.

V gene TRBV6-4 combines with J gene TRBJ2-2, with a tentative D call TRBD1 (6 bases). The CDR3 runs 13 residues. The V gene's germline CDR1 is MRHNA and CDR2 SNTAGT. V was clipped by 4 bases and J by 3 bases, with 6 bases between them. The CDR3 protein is CASSAGDTGELFF. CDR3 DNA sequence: TGTGCCAGCAGTGCAGGGGACACCGGGGAGCTGTTTTTT.

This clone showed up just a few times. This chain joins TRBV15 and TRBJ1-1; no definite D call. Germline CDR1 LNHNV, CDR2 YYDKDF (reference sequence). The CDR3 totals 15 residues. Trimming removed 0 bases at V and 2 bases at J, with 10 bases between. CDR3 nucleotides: TGTGCCACCAGCAGAGACCGGGGTTTAAACACTGAAGCTTTCTTT. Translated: CATSRDRGLNTEAFF.

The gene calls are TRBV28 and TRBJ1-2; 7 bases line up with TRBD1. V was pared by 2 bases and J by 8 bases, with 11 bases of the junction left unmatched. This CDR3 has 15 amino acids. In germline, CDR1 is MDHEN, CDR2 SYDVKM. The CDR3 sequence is CASSLARTGSEGYTF. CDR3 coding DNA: TGTGCCAGCAGTTTAGCCCGGACAGGTTCGGAGGGCTACACCTTC.

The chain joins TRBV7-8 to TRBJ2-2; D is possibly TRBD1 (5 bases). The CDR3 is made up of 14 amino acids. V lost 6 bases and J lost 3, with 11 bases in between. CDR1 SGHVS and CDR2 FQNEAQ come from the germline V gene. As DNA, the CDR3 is TGTGCCAGCAGTTCTAGGGGTGACACCGGGGAGCTGTTTTTT. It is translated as CASSSRGDTGELFF.

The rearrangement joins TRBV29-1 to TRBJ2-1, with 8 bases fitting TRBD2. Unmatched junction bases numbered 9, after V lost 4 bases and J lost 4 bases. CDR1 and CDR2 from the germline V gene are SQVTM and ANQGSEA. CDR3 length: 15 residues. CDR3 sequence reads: CSVAAGELTYNEQFF. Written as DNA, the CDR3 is TGCAGCGTTGCAGCGGGAGAACTCACTTACAATGAGCAGTTCTTC.

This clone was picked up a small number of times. The CDR3 DNA is TGTGCCAGCAGTGCGACCTACGAGCAGTACTTC. Protein: CASSATYEQYF. V gene TRBV2 combines with J gene TRBJ2-7; no definite D call. Germline-derived CDR1 and CDR2 are SNHLY and FYNNEI. This CDR3 comprises 11 residues. The V end lost 4 bases, the J end lost 2 bases, and 3 bases lay between the germline ends.

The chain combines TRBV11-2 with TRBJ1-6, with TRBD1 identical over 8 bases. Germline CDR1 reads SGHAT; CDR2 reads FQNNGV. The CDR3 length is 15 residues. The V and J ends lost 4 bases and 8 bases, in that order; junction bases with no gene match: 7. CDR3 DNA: TGTGCCAGCAGCTCCTGGACAGGGCGAGATTCACCCCTCCACTTT. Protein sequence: CASSSWTGRDSPLHF.

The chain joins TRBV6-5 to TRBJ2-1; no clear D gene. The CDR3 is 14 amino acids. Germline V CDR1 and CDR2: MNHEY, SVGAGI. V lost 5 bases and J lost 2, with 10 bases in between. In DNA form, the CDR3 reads TGTGCCAGCAGTCCGGGCCTAACCTACAATGAGCAGTTCTTC. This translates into CASSPGLTYNEQFF.

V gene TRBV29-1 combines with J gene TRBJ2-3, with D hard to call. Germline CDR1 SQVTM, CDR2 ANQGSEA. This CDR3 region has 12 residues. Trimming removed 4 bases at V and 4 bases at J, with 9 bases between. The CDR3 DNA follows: TGCAGCGTTGGAGCAAGGTCAGATACGCAGTATTTT. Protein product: CSVGARSDTQYF.

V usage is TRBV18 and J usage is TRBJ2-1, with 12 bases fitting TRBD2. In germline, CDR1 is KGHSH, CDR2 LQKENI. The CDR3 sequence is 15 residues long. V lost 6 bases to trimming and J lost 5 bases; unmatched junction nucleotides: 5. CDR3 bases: TGTGCCAGCTCGCTAGCGGGGGGGCCGGACAATGAGCAGTTCTTC. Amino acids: CASSLAGGPDNEQFF. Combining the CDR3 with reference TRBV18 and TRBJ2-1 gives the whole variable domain NAGVMQNPRHLVRRRGQEARLRCSPMKGHSHVYWYRQLPEEGLKFMVYLQKENIIDESGMPKERFSAEFPKEGPSILRIQQVVRGDSAAYFCASSLAGGPDNEQFFGPGTRLTVL.